This T cell receptor beta chain was captured by sequencing in a study of T cells in Graves' hyperthyroidism and ophthalmopathy. Study-wide results and caveats: For ophthalmopathy, model prediction preceded onset by a median approximately 6 months. In the blood, most expanded thyroid clonotypes above 0.001 appeared as well.

Amplified TCR beta CDR3 regions came from RNA transcripts. An initial round of RT-PCR targeting the TCR CDR3 relied on the HTBI primer set. One entry per CDR3 protein, called by TCRdb with MiXCR from the multiplex PCR reads. The sample consists of hundreds of thousands of distinct CDR3 sequences, about 15% of them appearing once. As to this clonotype: The antigen is undetermined. A single base separates this from a much larger clone, so it may be a read error.

This CDR3 is 15 amino acids long. V gave up 5 bases and J gave up 3 bases, with 17 bases separating them. Germline V gives CDR1 SEHNR, CDR2 FQNEAQ (reference sequence). Material for sequencing was blood. The chain recombines TRBV7-9 with TRBJ2-7; D perhaps matches TRBD2 (6 bases). This clonotype was obtained from a young man with Graves' ophthalmopathy. The CDR3 nucleotides are TGTGCCAGCAGCGAGGACCGGGACGGGGGCTACGAGCAGTACTTC. Translating it yields CASSEDRDGGYEQYF.